Reported below is one T cell receptor (beta chain). The data belong to a study of blood T cell repertoires in COVID-19. Study-level information: Samples representing acute and convalescent COVID-19 were sourced from the United States, Italy and Spain. PBMCs, B-cell-depleted T cells, or T cells were the source of the cDNA or gDNA that made up the material.

Assay used: immunoSEQ multiplex PCR; TCRdb lists only in-frame clones, some missing. The data show some 100,000 clones, less than 90% seen once. Germline CDR1 reads SGHDT; CDR2 reads YYEEEE. The CDR3 runs 13 residues. Trimming pared 4 bases from V and 7 bases from J, leaving 13 bases between. The clonotype comes from a woman aged 55-69 years with acute or convalescent COVID-19. The chain carries TRBV5-6 and TRBJ2-3; D is uncertain. Sequencing used peripheral blood. The CDR3 spells CASSGDNSNTQYF. The CDR3 region has the DNA TGTGCCAGCAGCGGTGACAATTCAAATACGCAGTATTTT. Based on the CDR3 plus reference TRBV5-6 and TRBJ2-3, the full variable domain is DAGVTQSPTHLIKTRGQQVTLRCSPKSGHDTVSWYQQALGQGPQFIFQYYEEEERQRGNFPDRFSGHQFPNYSSELNVNALLLGDSALYLCASSGDNSNTQYFGPGTRLTVL.